Shown below are 16 T cell receptor beta chains from a single sample sequenced in a study of identical twins. TCRdb ran MiXCR on the 5' RACE reads and lists one entry per CDR3 protein. The sample carries roughly 570,000 distinct CDR3 sequences, more than 9% recorded once. The sample was also reused in another study, on yellow fever vaccine responses in identical twins.

What was sequenced was PBMCs. The receptors shown here come from a woman between 18 and 29 years old in good health.

This clonotype was seen a handful of times. V gene TRBV28 combines with J gene TRBJ2-7; D possibly matches TRBD1 or TRBD2 (5 bases each). The CDR3 has 15 residues. The germline CDR1 and CDR2 sequences are MDHEN and SYDVKM. With 4 bases removed from V and 4 bases from J, the gap between germline ends came to 17 bases. CDR3 loop: CASSSTGPPFYEQYF. CDR3 nucleotides: TGTGCCAGCAGTTCTACGGGACCCCCTTTTTACGAGCAGTACTTC.

This clonotype was found many times. The CDR3 reads CAIKDRGEGADTQYF. The CDR3 DNA sequence: TGTGCCATCAAAGACAGGGGAGAAGGCGCAGATACGCAGTATTTT. The chain has TRBV10-3 and TRBJ2-3; 8 bases agree with TRBD1. V lost 7 bases, J lost 4 bases, and 10 bases stayed unmatched. Germline CDR1 and CDR2: ENHRY and SYGVKD. This CDR3 region has 15 residues.

This clonotype was counted many times. The chain recombines TRBV11-2 with TRBJ2-3, with 16 bases that match TRBD2. The CDR3 runs to 19 residues. Germline values: CDR1 SGHAT, CDR2 FQNNGV. The V gene end was trimmed by 1 base and the J gene end by 4 bases; junction bases not matched to a gene: 8. CDR3 protein: CASSLVVGLAGGGADTQYF. As DNA, the CDR3 is TGTGCCAGCAGCTTAGTAGTGGGACTAGCGGGAGGGGGAGCAGATACGCAGTATTTT.

This clonotype has only a few counts. This chain links TRBV3-1 with TRBJ2-1, with D hard to call. Germline V lookup: CDR1 LGHDT, CDR2 YNNKEL (reference sequence). The CDR3 has 13 amino acids. V was clipped by 1 base and J by 10 bases, with 11 bases between them. In nucleotides, the CDR3 is TGTGCCAGCAGCCAAGTATTTGCGAGGGAGCAGTTCTTC. Its translation is CASSQVFAREQFF.

The V gene is TRBV5-8, the J gene TRBJ2-1; D uncertain. V lost 4 bases to trimming and J lost 3 bases, with 14 bases between them. Germline CDR1 and CDR2: SGHTS and YDEGEE. There are 15 residues in the CDR3. CDR3 loop: CASSLMALLYNEQFF. The CDR3 nucleotides are TGTGCCAGCAGCCTCATGGCCCTACTCTACAATGAGCAGTTCTTC.

This clonotype was picked up a small number of times. This chain joins TRBV6-2 or TRBV6-3 and TRBJ2-7; 8 bases line up with TRBD2. Germline V gives CDR1 MNHEY, CDR2 SVGEGT. The CDR3 is made up of 16 amino acids. V shed 0 bases, J shed 2 bases, and the junction held 6 bases outside the gene matches. CDR3 nucleotides: TGTGCCAGCAGTTACTCCACGGGAGGGTTTCCCTACGAGCAGTACTTC. The encoded protein is CASSYSTGGFPYEQYF.

This clonotype turned up a few times. The genes are TRBV7-9 and TRBJ2-1; 9 nucleotides line up with TRBD2. The V segment lost 5 bases and the J segment 7 bases; nucleotides outside the gene matches: 12. The CDR3 totals 16 residues. Germline CDR1 reads SEHNR; CDR2 reads FQNEAQ (reference sequence). The CDR3 spells CASSPLGGRAENEQFF. CDR3 sequence (DNA): TGTGCCAGCAGCCCATTGGGCGGGAGGGCCGAGAATGAGCAGTTCTTC.

The chain uses TRBV12-3 or TRBV12-4 and TRBJ2-7; 7 bases map to TRBD1. J was trimmed by 8 bases and V by 5 bases; bases with no gene match: 9. CDR3 length: 13 amino acids. In DNA, the CDR3 is TGTGCCAGCAGTGTACAGGGGATAGACAAGCAGTACTTC. Translation gives CASSVQGIDKQYF.

The V gene is TRBV27, the J gene TRBJ2-3; D could derive from TRBD1 or TRBD2 (5 bases each). Trimming removed 6 bases from V and 2 bases from J, with 12 bases in between. Germline assignment: CDR1 MNHEY and CDR2 SMNVEV (reference sequence). The CDR3 sequence is 14 residues long. The CDR3 here is CASRPGPNTDTQYF. CDR3 DNA: TGTGCCAGCAGGCCGGGACCCAACACAGATACGCAGTATTTT.

The chain is built from TRBV20-1 and TRBJ1-1, with TRBD1 as a possible D gene (5 bases). The germline gives CDR1 DFQATT, CDR2 SNEGSKA (reference sequence). V lost 5 bases and J 1 base, leaving 8 bases between the germline ends. The CDR3 sequence is 12 residues long. CDR3: CSAHGQNTEAFF. The DNA for the CDR3 is TGCAGTGCTCATGGACAGAACACTGAAGCTTTCTTT.

The chain has TRBV5-1 and TRBJ1-5; D call uncertain. V was pared by 2 bases and J by 3 bases, with 12 bases between. The CDR3 spans 15 residues. In germline, CDR1 is SGHRS, CDR2 YFSETQ. CDR3 bases: TGCGCCAGCAGCTTTCAGCCTAGCCCCAATCAGCCCCAGCATTTT. This encodes CASSFQPSPNQPQHF.

This clonotype has ten or more counts. The V and J genes are TRBV6-1 and TRBJ2-3; TRBD2 agrees at 10 bases. Germline V gene lookup returns CDR1 MNHNS and CDR2 SASEGT. The CDR3 totals 15 residues. V lost 7 bases and J lost 4; bases outside the gene matches: 8. The CDR3 reads CASKPAGGPADTQYF. In nucleotides, the CDR3 is TGTGCCAGCAAACCAGCGGGGGGGCCCGCAGATACGCAGTATTTT.

This clonotype turned up a few times. DNA of the CDR3: TGTGCCAGCGGACGGGTGCTTGGCGACACTGAAGCTTTCTTT. It is translated as CASGRVLGDTEAFF. The chain recombines TRBV2 with TRBJ1-1; the D is unclear. In germline, CDR1 is SNHLY, CDR2 FYNNEI. V was cut by 8 bases and J by 3 bases, with 16 bases left in between. The CDR3 length is 14 residues.

This clonotype was counted ten times or more. CDR3 DNA: TGCGCCAGCATGTACAGGGGAAATGCCGCCGGGGAGCTGTTTTTT. It encodes CASMYRGNAAGELFF. The chain combines TRBV5-1 with TRBJ2-2; the match to TRBD1 covers 7 bases. Looked up from germline, CDR1 is SGHRS and CDR2 is YFSETQ. V lost 6 bases and J lost 6; bases outside the gene matches: 11. The CDR3 spans 15 residues.

The CDR3 DNA is TGTGCCAGCAGTCGGGCTAGCGGGAACCAATACGAGCAGTACTTC. Amino acid sequence: CASSRASGNQYEQYF. V gene TRBV6-1 combines with J gene TRBJ2-7; TRBD2 aligns across 9 bases. Trimming cost V 5 bases and J 4 bases; bases outside gene matches: 9. Germline CDR1 reads MNHNS; CDR2 reads SASEGT. The CDR3 spans 15 residues.

V gene TRBV4-3 combines with J gene TRBJ2-3; no firm D call. V was clipped by 4 bases and J by 0 bases, with 11 bases between them. Germline lookup yields CDR1 LGHNA and CDR2 YSLEER. This CDR3 region has 15 residues. The CDR3 bases are TGCGCCAGCAGCCCTGGGCCAATTAGCACAGATACGCAGTATTTT. This gives the protein CASSPGPISTDTQYF.